The source of this T cell receptor (beta chain) is a study of CD8+ T cells in alopecia areata. The treatment was: oral pan-JAK inhibitor, 5-10 mg twice daily. Samples from alopecia areata patients were lesional scalp punch biopsies and peripheral blood. This clone has a single count. The CDR3 covers 15 residues. The germline gives CDR1 LNHDA, CDR2 SQIVND (reference sequence). V dropped 5 bases and J dropped 3; count of bases not matched to a gene: 2. Investigators isolated RNA and reverse transcribed it into cDNA to act as the sequencing template. Assay used: immunoSEQ multiplex PCR; TCRdb lists only in-frame clones, some missing. The table has over 5,500 clones, around 65% seen once; the top ten hold 16%.

This receptor was obtained from a human donor with alopecia areata. The sequencing here drew on skin, taken at week 4, from a patient treated with tofacitinib. The V call is TRBV19, the J call TRBJ2-7, with TRBD2 matching 15 bases. The CDR3 coding sequence is TGTGCCAGTAGTGTGGGACTAGCGGGAGGCTACGAGCAGTACTTC. It specifies CASSVGLAGGYEQYF.